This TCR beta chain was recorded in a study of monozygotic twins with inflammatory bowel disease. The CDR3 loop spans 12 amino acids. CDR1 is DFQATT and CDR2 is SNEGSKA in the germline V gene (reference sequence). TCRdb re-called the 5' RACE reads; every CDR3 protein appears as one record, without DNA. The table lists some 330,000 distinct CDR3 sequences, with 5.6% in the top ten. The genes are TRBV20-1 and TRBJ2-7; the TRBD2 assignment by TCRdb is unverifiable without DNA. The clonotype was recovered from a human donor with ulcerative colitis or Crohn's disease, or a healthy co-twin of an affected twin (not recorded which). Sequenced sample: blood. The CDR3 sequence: CSAIAGGREQYF.